Below, 21 T cell receptor beta chains from the same sample are listed, as sequenced in a study of blood T cell repertoires in COVID-19. The method was immunoSEQ multiplex PCR; TCRdb's version includes in-frame clones alone and lacks a portion of them. Of roughly 260,000 clones listed, around 92% were seen once; the top ten hold under 3%. The sample taken for sequencing was peripheral blood. The receptor source for this set is a person aged 18-29 years with COVID-19, enrolled during active disease.

The chain recombines TRBV6-5 with TRBJ1-6; D possibly corresponds to TRBD1 (5 bases). The CDR3 contains 15 residues. V was pared by 0 bases and J by 8 bases, with 11 bases between. Germline CDR1 is MNHEY and CDR2 is SVGAGI. The CDR3 DNA reads as TGTGCCAGCAGTTACTCGGCAGGGCTCGATTCACCCCTCCACTTT. It translates to CASSYSAGLDSPLHF.

V usage is TRBV28 and J usage is TRBJ1-3; D is ambiguous. The germline CDR1 and CDR2 sequences are MDHEN and SYDVKM. V lost 3 bases and J 0 bases, leaving 12 bases between the germline ends. The CDR3 contains 16 residues. The CDR3 sequence is CASSFPDSSSGNTIYF. The CDR3 nucleotides read TGTGCCAGCAGTTTTCCGGACTCGAGCTCTGGAAACACCATATATTTT. The full variable domain, rest sourced from reference TRBV28 and TRBJ1-3, is DVKVTQSSRYLVKRTGEKVFLECVQDMDHENMFWYRQDPGLGLRLIYFSYDVKMKEKGDIPEGYSVSREKKERFSLILESASTNQTSMYLCASSFPDSSSGNTIYFGEGSWLTVV.

The rearrangement links TRBV28 to TRBJ2-7, with 7 bases lining up with TRBD2. V lost 6 bases and J lost 1; bases outside the gene matches: 21. CDR1 and CDR2 from the germline V gene are MDHEN and SYDVKM. The CDR3 runs to 19 residues. CDR3 coding DNA: TGTGCCAGCAGCTCCGGGCCGATCCTAGGGCGGGAGAGGTCCTACGAGCAGTACTTC. Amino acid sequence: CASSSGPILGRERSYEQYF.

The rearrangement uses TRBV23-1 and TRBJ2-1; TRBD1 aligns across 9 bases. TRBV23-1 is identified as an open reading frame with a role that is uncertain. The CDR3 is made up of 13 amino acids. Trimming at V came to 11 bases and at J to 2 bases, leaving 4 bases not matched to a gene. CDR3 region: CAERQGAYNEQFF. CDR3 sequence (DNA): TGCGCCGAGCGACAGGGGGCCTACAATGAGCAGTTCTTC.

The chain has TRBV28 and TRBJ2-3; the match to TRBD2 covers 7 bases. The CDR3 loop spans 16 amino acids. Germline CDR1 is MDHEN and CDR2 is SYDVKM. Germline trimming cut 7 bases from V and 3 bases from J; bases unmatched to any gene: 13. The CDR3: CASNLGGPVGTDTQYF. The CDR3 DNA follows: TGTGCCAGCAATTTGGGAGGGCCGGTCGGTACAGATACGCAGTATTTT.

V is TRBV25-1 and J is TRBJ1-5, with 10 bases fitting TRBD1. CDR3 length: 12 amino acids. With 8 bases clipped from V and 6 bases from J, the junction kept 1 base outside the gene matches. From germline, CDR1 is MGHDK and CDR2 SYGVNS. The CDR3 spells CASGTGVQPQHF. The CDR3 DNA reads TGTGCCAGCGGGACAGGGGTTCAGCCCCAGCATTTT.

The chain recombines TRBV4-3 with TRBJ1-5; D gene ambiguous. There are 14 residues in the CDR3. V gave up 5 bases and J gave up 0 bases, with 8 bases separating them. Germline V gene lookup returns CDR1 LGHNA and CDR2 YSLEER. CDR3 DNA: TGCGCCAGCAGCGAGCTCGGTAGCAATCAGCCCCAGCATTTT. Protein product: CASSELGSNQPQHF.

This clone has a single count. The chain couples TRBV19 to TRBJ1-1, with D unclear. The germline gives CDR1 LNHDA, CDR2 SQIVND (reference sequence). V was clipped by 6 bases and J by 6 bases, with 20 bases between them. The CDR3 runs 15 residues. This CDR3 is CASRLGLRGRAEAFF. The CDR3 nucleotides read TGTGCCAGTAGACTCGGACTGAGAGGACGAGCTGAAGCTTTCTTT.

The genes are TRBV6-5 and TRBJ1-5, with D possibly matching TRBD1 (5 bases). The CDR3 length is 15 residues. Germline V CDR1 and CDR2: MNHEY, SVGAGI. Trimming took off 4 bases at V and 6 bases at J, with 16 bases between the two ends. DNA for the CDR3: TGTGCCAGCAGTTTGCAGGGTAATCAAGTTCAGCCCCAGCATTTT. Translating it yields CASSLQGNQVQPQHF.

The chain joins TRBV6-5 to TRBJ2-7, with a tentative D call TRBD2 (6 bases). Germline CDR1 is MNHEY and CDR2 is SVGAGI. The CDR3 consists of 13 residues. V was shortened by 6 bases and J by 2 bases, with 11 bases between the two germline ends. CDR3 in amino acids: CASRRLETYEQYF. The CDR3 DNA is TGTGCCAGCAGAAGACTAGAGACCTACGAGCAGTACTTC.

The V and J genes are TRBV7-9 and TRBJ2-7; weak D call: TRBD2 (5 bases). CDR1 SEHNR and CDR2 FQNEAQ come from the germline V gene (reference sequence). This CDR3 comprises 12 residues. With 4 bases removed from V and 4 bases from J, the gap between germline ends came to 8 bases. Written as DNA, the CDR3 is TGTGCCAGCAGCTCAGGACTTTACGAGCAGTACTTC. Amino acid sequence: CASSSGLYEQYF.

This clone has just one count. The rearrangement uses TRBV9 and TRBJ2-4; D gene uncertain. Trimming removed 7 bases from V and 0 bases from J, with 8 bases in between. The CDR3 runs 13 residues. In germline, CDR1 is SGDLS, CDR2 YYNGEE. The CDR3 protein is CASLDLAKNIQYF. The CDR3 nucleotides are TGTGCCAGCCTCGACTTAGCCAAAAACATTCAGTACTTC.

V usage is TRBV19 and J usage is TRBJ2-1, with D possibly matching TRBD1 (5 bases). V lost 3 bases to trimming and J lost 4 bases, with 19 bases between them. Germline CDR1 and CDR2: LNHDA and SQIVND (reference sequence). The CDR3 totals 17 residues. The CDR3 DNA reads TGTGCCAGTAGTATGGACAACCAATTGGGCCCTTACAATGAGCAGTTCTTC. It specifies CASSMDNQLGPYNEQFF.

This clone was seen only once. The identical CDR3 is also encoded by other nucleotide sequences in the sample. V and J are TRBV20-1 and TRBJ2-3; perhaps TRBD1 as D (6 bases). The V gene's germline CDR1 is DFQATT and CDR2 SNEGSKA (reference sequence). The CDR3 length is 11 residues. Trimming left V 6 bases short and J 3 bases short, with 7 bases between. The CDR3, as DNA: TGCAGTGCCACAGGGACAGATACGCAGTATTTT. Its translation is CSATGTDTQYF.

The CDR3 DNA sequence: TGTGCCAGCAGCTTGGTGGCTAGCGGGAGGGGTGAGACCCAGTACTTC. Encoded protein: CASSLVASGRGETQYF. This chain connects TRBV5-5 to TRBJ2-5, with 12 bases matching TRBD2. Germline lookup yields CDR1 SGHKS and CDR2 YYEKEE (reference sequence). Trimming took 0 bases from V and 5 from J; bases not matched to a gene: 5. This CDR3 has 16 residues.

The gene calls are TRBV7-9 and TRBJ1-3; D is unclear. This CDR3 spans 14 amino acids. V lost 3 bases, J lost 1 base, and 7 bases lay in between. Germline V gene lookup returns CDR1 SEHNR and CDR2 FQNEAQ (reference sequence). CDR3 in DNA: TGTGCCAGCAGCTTCGAGACTTCTGGAAACACCATATATTTT. Protein product: CASSFETSGNTIYF. The full variable domain, in which reference TRBV7-9 and TRBJ1-3 provide the parts outside the CDR3, is DTGVSQNPRHKITKRGQNVTFRCDPISEHNRLYWYRQTLGQGPEFLTYFQNEAQLEKSRLLSDRFSAERPKGSFSTLEIQRTEQGDSAMYLCASSFETSGNTIYFGEGSWLTVV.

This rearrangement joins TRBV28 to TRBJ2-1, with D perhaps matching TRBD1 (6 bases). Germline V CDR1 and CDR2: MDHEN, SYDVKM. CDR3 length: 15 amino acids. The V gene lost 5 bases and the J gene lost 5 bases, with 16 bases spanning the gap. The CDR3 here is CASSHRVSYDNEQFF. The CDR3 DNA reads TGTGCCAGCAGTCACAGGGTCTCCTACGACAATGAGCAGTTCTTC.

V usage is TRBV5-1 and J usage is TRBJ2-7; TRBD2 aligns across 11 bases. V was pared by 4 bases and J by 3 bases, with 6 bases of the junction left unmatched. Per the germline V gene, CDR1 is SGHRS and CDR2 is YFSETQ. CDR3 length: 15 amino acids. The CDR3: CASSARLAGLYEQYF. CDR3 coding DNA: TGCGCCAGCAGCGCTAGACTAGCGGGACTCTACGAGCAGTACTTC.

CDR3 sequence reads: CASSEGANQPQHF. In DNA form, the CDR3 reads TGTGCCAGCAGTGAGGGGGCCAATCAGCCCCAGCATTTT. J is TRBJ1-5 and V is TRBV6-1; possibly TRBD1 for D (6 bases). Germline values: CDR1 MNHNS, CDR2 SASEGT. The CDR3 is 13 amino acids. Trimming removed 3 bases at V and 3 bases at J, with 6 bases between.

This chain joins TRBV7-9 and TRBJ2-1; the D gene is possibly TRBD2 (5 bases). Per the germline V gene, CDR1 is SEHNR and CDR2 is FQNEAQ (reference sequence). The ends were cut back, 4 bases at V and 1 base at J, with 8 bases in the middle. CDR3 length: 14 residues. The CDR3 nucleotides read TGTGCCAGCAGCTCTAGCCTTTCCTACAATGAGCAGTTCTTC. It specifies CASSSSLSYNEQFF.

This chain connects TRBV6-2 or TRBV6-3 to TRBJ2-3; TRBD2 agrees at 13 bases. Trimming removed 5 bases from V and 4 bases from J; junction bases left unmatched: 9. The CDR3 spans 17 residues. The germline V gene has CDR1 MNHEY and CDR2 SVGEGT. In nucleotides, the CDR3 is TGTGCCAGCAGTGGCCTAACTAGCGGGAGGGCCTCAGATACGCAGTATTTT. Its translation is CASSGLTSGRASDTQYF.